The clone carrying this T cell receptor (beta chain) is a singleton in its sample. This record belongs to a study of blood T cell repertoires in COVID-19. The wider study: Both acute and convalescent COVID-19 samples were obtained from the United States, Italy and Spain. In each case, the material was cDNA or gDNA derived from T cells, B-cell-depleted T cells, or PBMCs.

Original data processing: Estimation of nucleated cell counts relied on the amplification of reference gene primers. Sequenced by immunoSEQ multiplex PCR; TCRdb stores in-frame clones only, minus some. D and trimming were read from the DNA, whereas the V and J calls and clone size are those reported in that table. The sample shows some 220,000 clones, 84% of them seen only once. The receptor was derived from a woman in her sixties who had recovered from COVID-19. Material for sequencing was peripheral blood.

The CDR3 bases are TGCGCCAGCAGCTCTGGACTAGCGGGGGGGCCAGATACGCAGTATTTT. Translation gives CASSSGLAGGPDTQYF. This rearrangement joins TRBV5-1 to TRBJ2-3; 15 positions agree with TRBD2. The V gene's germline CDR1 is SGHRS and CDR2 YFSETQ. Trimming took 3 bases from V and 4 from J; bases not matched to a gene: 3. There are 16 residues in the CDR3.